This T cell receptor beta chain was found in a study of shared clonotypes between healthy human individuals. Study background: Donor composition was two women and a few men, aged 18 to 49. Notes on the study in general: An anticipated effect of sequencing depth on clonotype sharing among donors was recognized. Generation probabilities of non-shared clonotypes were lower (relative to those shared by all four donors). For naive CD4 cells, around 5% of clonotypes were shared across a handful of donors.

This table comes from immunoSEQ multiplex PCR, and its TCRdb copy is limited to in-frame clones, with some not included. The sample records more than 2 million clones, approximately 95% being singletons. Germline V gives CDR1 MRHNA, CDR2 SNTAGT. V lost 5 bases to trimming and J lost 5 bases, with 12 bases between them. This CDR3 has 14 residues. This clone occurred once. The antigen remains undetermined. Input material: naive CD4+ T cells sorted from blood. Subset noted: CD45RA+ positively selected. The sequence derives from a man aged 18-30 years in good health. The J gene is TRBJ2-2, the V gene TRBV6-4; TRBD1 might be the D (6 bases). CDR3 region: CASSRGFSTGELFF. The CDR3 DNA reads TGTGCCAGCAGTAGGGGGTTCTCGACCGGGGAGCTGTTTTTT.